Shown below are 8 T cell receptor beta chains from a single sample sequenced in a study of blood T cell repertoires in COVID-19. The assay was immunoSEQ multiplex PCR, and TCRdb's table has in-frame clones only and misses some. Here the sample spans approximately 230,000 clones, 88% being singletons. Source material: PBMCs or T cells enriched from blood (not recorded which). The source of these receptors is a woman aged 50 to 65 with acute COVID-19.

The chain joins TRBV29-1 to TRBJ2-1; D is ambiguous. CDR1 SQVTM and CDR2 ANQGSEA come from the germline V gene. Trimming shortened V by 3 bases and J by 0 bases, and 9 bases separated the two germline ends. This CDR3 is built from 14 residues. The CDR3 spells CSVDPGSSYNEQFF. Written as DNA, the CDR3 is TGCAGCGTTGATCCCGGTAGCTCCTACAATGAGCAGTTCTTC.

This sequence joins TRBV6-6 and TRBJ2-1; TRBD2 matches at 8 bases. Germline assignment: CDR1 MNHNY and CDR2 SVGAGI (reference sequence). Unmatched junction bases numbered 18, after V lost 5 bases and J lost 0 bases. The CDR3 length is 20 residues. The chain's CDR3 is CASSPGGVGRSISSYNEQFF. CDR3 DNA sequence: TGTGCCAGCAGTCCCGGGGGGGTCGGGAGGTCGATTAGCTCCTACAATGAGCAGTTCTTC.

The CDR3 reads CATSAPRGGYNEQFF. CDR3 DNA: TGTGCCACCAGTGCCCCACGGGGGGGCTACAATGAGCAGTTCTTC. The chain employs TRBV24-1 and TRBJ2-1; 8 positions agree with TRBD2. The length of the CDR3 is 15 residues. Germline assignment: CDR1 KGHDR and CDR2 SFDVKD. J gave up 3 bases and V 5 bases, and 5 bases lay outside the gene matches.

The CDR3 is CASSSPGQNTEAFF. The CDR3 DNA is TGTGCCAGCTCATCTCCGGGACAGAACACTGAAGCTTTCTTT. V gene TRBV18 combines with J gene TRBJ1-1, with D tentatively TRBD1 (6 bases). Trimming removed 5 bases at V and 1 base at J, with 11 bases between. Germline V CDR1 and CDR2: KGHSH, LQKENI. This CDR3 spans 14 amino acids.

V usage is TRBV6-6 and J usage is TRBJ1-4; 7 bases align to TRBD1. Germline CDR1 reads MNHNY; CDR2 reads SVGAGI (reference sequence). CDR3 length equals 16 residues. J lost 4 bases, V lost 2 bases, and 7 bases had no gene match. As DNA, the CDR3 is TGTGCCAGCAGTTACCGTCAGGGGGATTTTAATGAAAAACTGTTTTTT. It translates to CASSYRQGDFNEKLFF.

The chain recombines TRBV4-2 with TRBJ1-1; no reliable D call. V dropped 1 base and J dropped 3 bases, with 15 bases sitting between them. Looked up from germline, CDR1 is LGHNA and CDR2 is YNFKEQ. The CDR3 sequence is 16 residues long. The CDR3 region has the DNA TGTGCCAGCAGCCAAGGGGAGAGGGCCGGGTACACTGAAGCTTTCTTT. Protein product: CASSQGERAGYTEAFF.

V usage is TRBV9 and J usage is TRBJ2-2; D perhaps matches TRBD2 (5 bases). This CDR3 is built from 18 residues. Deletions cut 0 bases from V and 1 base from J, with 16 bases between. Germline V gene lookup returns CDR1 SGDLS and CDR2 YYNGEE. DNA for the CDR3: TGTGCCAGCAGCGTAGGCCTCATGAGGGCTATGAACACCGGGGAGCTGTTTTTT. Translating gives CASSVGLMRAMNTGELFF. Complete variable domain (other parts from reference TRBV9 and TRBJ2-2): DSGVTQTPKHLITATGQRVTLRCSPRSGDLSVYWYQQSLDQGLQFLIQYYNGEERAKGNILERFSAQQFPDLHSELNLSSLELGDSALYFCASSVGLMRAMNTGELFFGEGSRLTVL.

J is TRBJ2-3 and V is TRBV6-1, with 12 nucleotides matching TRBD1. Germline V gene sequence: CDR1 MNHNS, CDR2 SASEGT. The CDR3 sequence is 15 residues long. With V trimmed by 3 bases and J by 7 bases, 5 bases remained unmatched. The CDR3 bases are TGTGCCAGCAGTGATATGGGACAGGGGGCTTATACGCAGTATTTT. Translation gives CASSDMGQGAYTQYF.